This TCR beta chain appears in the sequencing data of a study of blood T cell repertoires in COVID-19. Study context: The samples span acute and convalescent COVID-19 from the United States, Italy and Spain. Sample material is recorded as cDNA or gDNA derived from T cells, B-cell-depleted T cells, or PBMCs.

Authors' data handling: Reference gene primer amplification yielded estimated nucleated cell counts. Measured with immunoSEQ multiplex PCR; TCRdb has only the in-frame clones, and not every one. The D gene and trimming were derived from the DNA, and the V and J assignments and clone size from that table. The table has just under 30,000 clones, 80% to 90% seen once; the top ten hold about a sixth. This TCR came from a man aged 80 or over with acute or convalescent COVID-19. Sequencing was done on a sample of peripheral blood.

CDR3 DNA sequence: TGTGCCTGGACCACCCGAGCGGGACAGGGGATTAGAGGCTACACCTTC. This encodes CAWTTRAGQGIRGYTF. The chain carries TRBV30 and TRBJ1-2; 10 bases match TRBD1. Germline assignment: CDR1 GTSNPN and CDR2 SVGIG (reference sequence). Trimming cost V 4 bases and J 8 bases; bases outside gene matches: 16. CDR3 length: 16 residues.